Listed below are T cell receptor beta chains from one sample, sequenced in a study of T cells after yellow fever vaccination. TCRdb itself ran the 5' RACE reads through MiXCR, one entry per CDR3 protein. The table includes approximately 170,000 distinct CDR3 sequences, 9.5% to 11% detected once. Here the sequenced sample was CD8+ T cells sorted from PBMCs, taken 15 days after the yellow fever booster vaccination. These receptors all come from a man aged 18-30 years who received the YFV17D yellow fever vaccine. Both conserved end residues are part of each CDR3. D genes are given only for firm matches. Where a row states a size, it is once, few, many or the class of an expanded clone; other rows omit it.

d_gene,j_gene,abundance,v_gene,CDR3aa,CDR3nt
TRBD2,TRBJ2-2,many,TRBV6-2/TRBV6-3,CASSPGTTDTGELFF,TGTGCCAGCAGTCCTGGGACTACCGACACCGGGGAGCTGTTTTTT
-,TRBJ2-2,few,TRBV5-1,CASSAPAEPNTGELFF,TGCGCCAGCAGCGCCCCTGCGGAGCCGAACACCGGGGAGCTGTTTTTT
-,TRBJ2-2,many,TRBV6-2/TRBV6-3,CASSYGGTGELFF,TGTGCCAGCAGTTACGGTGGGACCGGGGAGCTGTTTTTT
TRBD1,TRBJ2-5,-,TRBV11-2,CASSRQGWETQYF,TGTGCCAGCAGCCGACAGGGCTGGGAGACCCAGTACTTC
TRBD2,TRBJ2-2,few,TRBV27,CASSSLSGGANTGELFF,TGTGCCAGCAGTTCCCTCAGCGGGGGGGCGAACACCGGGGAGCTGTTTTTT
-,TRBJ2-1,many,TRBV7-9,CASSFWANEQFF,TGTGCCAGCAGCTTCTGGGCAAATGAGCAGTTCTTC
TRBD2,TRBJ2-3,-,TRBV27,CASSGSGGRTDTQYF,TGTGCCAGCAGTGGTAGCGGGGGGAGGACAGATACGCAGTATTTT
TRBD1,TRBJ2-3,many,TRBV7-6,CASSSIQGEVEYF,TGTGCCAGCAGCTCGATACAGGGGGAGGTAGAGTATTTT
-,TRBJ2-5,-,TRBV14,CASSPMYQETQYF,TGTGCCAGCAGCCCTATGTACCAAGAGACCCAGTACTTC
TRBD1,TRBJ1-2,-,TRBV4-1,CASSPGQRYGYTF,TGCGCCAGCAGCCCGGGACAGAGATATGGCTACACCTTC
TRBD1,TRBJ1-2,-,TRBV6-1,CASSEGQGPDGYTF,TGTGCCAGCAGTGAGGGACAGGGTCCCGATGGCTACACCTTC
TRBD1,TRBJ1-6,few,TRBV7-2,CASSSFSFGQGALSLHF,TGTGCCAGCAGCTCCTTCTCATTTGGACAGGGGGCATTGTCCCTCCACTTT
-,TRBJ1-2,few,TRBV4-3,CASSQSRGADGYTF,TGCGCCAGCAGCCAATCGCGGGGGGCAGATGGCTACACCTTC
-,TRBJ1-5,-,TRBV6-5,CASSSRAFTTQPQHF,TGTGCCAGCAGTTCCCGGGCATTTACCACCCAGCCCCAGCATTTT
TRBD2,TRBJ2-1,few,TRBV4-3,CASSQETGTSFGNEQFF,TGCGCCAGCAGCCAAGAAACAGGGACTAGCTTCGGGAATGAGCAGTTCTTC
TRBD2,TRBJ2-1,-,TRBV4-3,CASSQDRASGGPYNEQFF,TGCGCCAGCAGCCAAGATCGAGCTAGCGGGGGGCCCTACAATGAGCAGTTCTTC
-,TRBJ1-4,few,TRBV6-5,CASSYNKGEKLFF,TGTGCCAGCAGTTATAATAAGGGGGAAAAACTGTTTTTT
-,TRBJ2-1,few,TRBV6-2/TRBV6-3,CASSRLRDLYNEQFF,TGTGCCAGCAGTAGACTCCGGGACCTCTACAATGAGCAGTTCTTC
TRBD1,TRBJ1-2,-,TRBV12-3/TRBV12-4,CASSFKTGSLLGYTF,TGTGCCAGCAGTTTCAAGACAGGGAGTTTATTAGGCTACACCTTC
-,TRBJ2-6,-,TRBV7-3,CASSLATTGANVLTF,TGTGCCAGCAGCTTAGCCACAACTGGGGCCAACGTCCTGACTTTC
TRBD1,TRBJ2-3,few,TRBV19,CASSLQGVPDTQYF,TGTGCCAGTAGCCTTCAGGGGGTTCCAGATACGCAGTATTTT
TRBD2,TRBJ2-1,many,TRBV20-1,CSARVDLAGNFNEQFF,TGCAGTGCTAGAGTGGACCTAGCGGGGAATTTCAATGAGCAGTTCTTC
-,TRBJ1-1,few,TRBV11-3,CASSKYGGDSTEAFF,TGTGCCAGCAGCAAATACGGAGGGGATAGCACTGAAGCTTTCTTT
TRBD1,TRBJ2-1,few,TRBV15,CATSDRVSYEQFF,TGTGCCACCTCAGACAGGGTTTCCTATGAGCAGTTCTTC
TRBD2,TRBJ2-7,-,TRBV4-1,CASSPTSGGAVEQYF,TGCGCCAGCAGCCCGACTAGCGGGGGGGCCGTCGAGCAGTACTTC
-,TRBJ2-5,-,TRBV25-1,CASSEYTGPRQGETQYF,TGTGCCAGCAGTGAATATACTGGCCCAAGGCAAGGGGAGACCCAGTACTTC
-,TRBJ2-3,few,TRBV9,CASSVWGSVGSTDTQYF,TGTGCCAGCAGCGTCTGGGGATCGGTGGGGTCCACAGATACGCAGTATTTT
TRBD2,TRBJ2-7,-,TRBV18,CASSPRGGSYEQYF,TGTGCCAGCTCACCACGGGGGGGATCCTACGAGCAGTACTTC
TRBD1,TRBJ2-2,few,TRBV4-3,CASSQIIGQEYVTRELFF,TGCGCCAGCAGCCAGATAATAGGACAGGAATATGTTACTAGGGAGCTGTTTTTT
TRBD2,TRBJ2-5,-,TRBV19,CASTPGLAGKETQYF,TGTGCCAGTACCCCAGGACTAGCGGGGAAAGAGACCCAGTACTTC
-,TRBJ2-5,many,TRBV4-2,CASSHRLDFETQYF,TGTGCCAGCAGCCACCGACTAGATTTCGAGACCCAGTACTTC
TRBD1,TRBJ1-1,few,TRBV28,CASSYRGRMNTEAFF,TGTGCCAGCAGCTACAGGGGGCGGATGAACACTGAAGCTTTCTTT
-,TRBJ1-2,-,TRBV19,CATPTLDSSGGYTF,TGTGCCACCCCAACCCTCGACAGTTCTGGCGGCTACACCTTC
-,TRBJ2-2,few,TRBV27,CASSLIGGFAGGELFF,TGTGCCAGCAGCCTCATCGGAGGGTTTGCTGGCGGGGAGCTGTTTTTT
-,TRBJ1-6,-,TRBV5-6,CASSLGYSPLHF,TGTGCCAGCAGCTTAGGATATTCACCCCTCCACTTT
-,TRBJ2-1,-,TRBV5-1,CASSLFQADSYNEQFF,TGCGCCAGCAGCTTGTTTCAGGCAGACTCCTACAATGAGCAGTTCTTC
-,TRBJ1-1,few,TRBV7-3,CASSLGASANTEAFF,TGTGCCAGCAGCTTAGGGGCGTCGGCGAACACTGAAGCTTTCTTT
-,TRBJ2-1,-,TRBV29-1,CSVGGDYSYNEQFF,TGCAGCGTTGGGGGCGACTACTCCTACAATGAGCAGTTCTTC
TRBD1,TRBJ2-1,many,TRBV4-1,CASKDRDYNEQFF,TGCGCCAGCAAGGACAGGGATTACAATGAGCAGTTCTTC
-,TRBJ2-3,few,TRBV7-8,CASSPGTRFSTDTQYF,TGTGCCAGCAGCCCAGGGACGCGATTTAGCACAGATACGCAGTATTTT
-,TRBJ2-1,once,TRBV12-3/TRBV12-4,CASSLLGSEQFF,TGTGCCAGCAGTTTATTGGGTTCTGAGCAGTTCTTC
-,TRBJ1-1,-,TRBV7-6,CASSAITAEAFF,TGTGCCAGCAGCGCAATAACAGCTGAAGCTTTCTTT
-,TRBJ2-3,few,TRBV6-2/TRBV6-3,CASSIGDTDTQYF,TGTGCCAGCAGTATTGGAGACACAGATACGCAGTATTTT
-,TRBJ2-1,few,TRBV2,CASSEGSGFGYRWFF,TGTGCCAGCAGTGAAGGGTCAGGTTTTGGTTATCGTTGGTTCTTC
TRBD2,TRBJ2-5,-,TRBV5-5,CASSLNSGGAETQYF,TGTGCCAGCAGCTTGAATAGCGGGGGGGCCGAGACCCAGTACTTC
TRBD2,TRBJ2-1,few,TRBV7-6,CASSLAWGLAGGRGNEQFF,TGTGCCAGCAGCTTAGCGTGGGGACTAGCGGGGGGCAGAGGGAATGAGCAGTTCTTC
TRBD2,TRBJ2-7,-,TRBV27,CASSFAGEGQYF,TGTGCCAGCAGTTTTGCGGGAGAGGGGCAGTACTTC
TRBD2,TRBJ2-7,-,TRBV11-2,CASGAGLTYEQYF,TGTGCCAGCGGAGCGGGGCTTACCTACGAGCAGTACTTC
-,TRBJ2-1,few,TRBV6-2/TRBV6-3,CASSYGGNNEQFF,TGTGCCAGCAGTTACGGCGGGAACAATGAGCAGTTCTTC
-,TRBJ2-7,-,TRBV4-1,CASSLGSGQYEQYF,TGCGCCAGCAGCCTAGGCTCCGGACAGTACGAGCAGTACTTC